These 5 T cell receptor beta chains originate from one sample sequenced in a study of T-cell reconstitution after alpha-beta-depleted transplantation in children. Unique molecular identifiers tagged the TCRbeta library. One entry per CDR3 protein, called by TCRdb with MiXCR from the PCR reads. The sample lists about 500,000 distinct CDR3 sequences, approximately 29% occurring once. Specimen: PBMCs from the stem cell graft donor, collected from the stem cell graft. These receptors were obtained from a human donor who donated a stem cell graft to a child with aplastic anemia.

The genes are TRBV5-1 and TRBJ2-5; tentative D call: TRBD1 (6 bases). The CDR3 consists of 15 residues. V lost 3 bases to trimming and J lost 5 bases, with 17 bases between them. The germline V gene encodes CDR1 SGHRS and CDR2 YFSETQ. CDR3 region: CASSSGHLSGETQYF. CDR3 sequence (DNA): TGCGCCAGCAGCTCGGGACATCTTAGTGGTGAGACCCAGTACTTC.

The J gene is TRBJ2-2, the V gene TRBV11-2; 12 positions agree with TRBD2. The germline CDR1 and CDR2 sequences are SGHAT and FQNNGV. V lost 5 bases to trimming and J lost 0 bases; unmatched junction nucleotides: 16. This CDR3 contains 21 residues. The CDR3 region has the DNA TGTGCCAGCAGCCCGAGGGCTAGCGGGAGGGTGGCGAGTCCGAACACCGGGGAGCTGTTTTTT. Translated, it gives CASSPRASGRVASPNTGELFF.

The chain carries TRBV4-3 and TRBJ2-3; 8 bases map to TRBD1. CDR1 and CDR2 (germline): LGHNA, YSLEER. The CDR3 contains 15 residues. With V trimmed by 1 base and J by 5 bases, 5 bases remained unmatched. The CDR3, as DNA: TGCGCCAGCAGCCAAGTGCAGGGGGCAGAAGATACGCAGTATTTT. Amino acids: CASSQVQGAEDTQYF.

This clonotype was seen a handful of times. This CDR3 is CASSLDRQGGNSPLHF. DNA for the CDR3: TGTGCCAGCAGTTTAGACAGACAGGGGGGGAATTCACCCCTCCACTTT. The V gene is TRBV12-3 or TRBV12-4, the J gene TRBJ1-6; the match to TRBD1 covers 9 bases. This CDR3 has 16 residues. With 1 base clipped from V and 7 bases from J, the junction kept 5 bases outside the gene matches.

The chain has TRBV20-1 and TRBJ1-3; 7 bases agree with TRBD1. CDR3 size: 13 residues. Trimming took 8 bases from V and 3 from J; bases not matched to a gene: 7. CDR1 DFQATT and CDR2 SNEGSKA come from the germline V gene (reference sequence). CDR3: CSPFDRDGNTIYF. As DNA, the CDR3 is TGCAGTCCCTTCGACAGGGATGGAAACACCATATATTTT.